This T cell receptor (beta chain) was sequenced during a study of read filtering for tumor transcriptome and immune sequencing. Study overall: Mean patient age was approximately 66 years, range roughly 40 to 85; around 17 male, more than 11 female. RNA-seq yielded only about 80 to 1,400 TCR reads, IR-seq about 4.05 to 11 million.

This clonotype was found many times. What it binds is not known. Study-level points and caveats: IR-seq captured clonotypes deeper and more reliably than RNA-seq.

The library was built from roughly 400 ng RNA with molecular barcoded adaptors for alpha/delta and beta/gamma chains. TCRdb passed the reads through MiXCR, listing each CDR3 protein once. The sample contains around 140,000 distinct CDR3 sequences, roughly 13% of which appear only once. J was trimmed by 1 base and V by 6 bases; bases with no gene match: 5. The CDR3 is made up of 14 amino acids. Germline CDR1 is ENHRY and CDR2 is SYGVKD. The sample taken for sequencing was a population of CD138-negative cells sorted from bone marrow. This TCR derives from a donor over 35 with multiple myeloma. The chain combines TRBV10-3 with TRBJ1-1; TRBD1 agrees at 7 bases. The CDR3 nucleotides are TGTGCCATCAGAAAACAGGGGAGGAACACTGAAGCTTTCTTT. It yields the protein CAIRKQGRNTEAFF.